This TCR beta chain was recovered during a study of blood T cell repertoires in COVID-19 (dated by TCRdb to about 2020). Notes on the research overall: The collaborator samples originated in the United States, Italy and Spain and spanned the acute and convalescent phases of COVID-19. The repertoires were made available in a free public database intended to serve as a resource for research on the immune response to SARS-CoV-2. The material from the prospective study consisted of cDNA or gDNA derived from T cells, B-cell-depleted T cells, or PBMCs. Deeply sampled blood TCRbeta repertoires from subjects exposed to, actively infected with, or recovered from COVID-19 were included in the dataset. The samples were drawn from the first 160 participants of the ongoing ImmuneRACE study and from 950 to 1,500 subjects provided by 6 global collaborators. The sample metadata nearly always contained a de-identified subject ID, COVID-19 status, age in years and sex. Where available, HLA class I and class II types were obtained from metadata supplied by the sample provider rather than from assay-based typing. Broad study findings and their caveats: Clinical and demographic metadata were provided uncurated, with the amount varying by source and participant.

Reading the germline V gene gives CDR1 KGHDR and CDR2 SFDVKD. V is cut back by 9 bases and J by 3 bases, with 14 bases in the junction unmatched. Reading from cysteine to phenylalanine, the CDR3 counts 17 amino acids. The only DNA kept is the CDR3, 51 bases in frame from the first base. A word on this clone: Its antigen has not been determined. No much larger clonotype is one base removed from it; base qualities were not supplied.

Whole blood was collected in K2EDTA tubes by collaborating institutions according to the institutions' own protocols. For TCRbeta analysis, collaborator samples were shipped as frozen whole blood, as isolated PBMCs, or as DNA extracted from either sample type. TCRbeta CDR3 regions were amplified from genomic DNA using the immunoSEQ Assay, a bias-controlled multiplex PCR. From the authors' description of their analysis: Within the assay, amplification of reference gene primers was used to estimate how many nucleated cells each sample contained. Sequence reads were collapsed and filtered to measure the absolute abundance of every unique TCRbeta CDR3 rearrangement. For each sample, productive Simpson clonality was calculated as the square root of Simpson's diversity index across productive rearrangements. TCRdb obtained this table from immuneACCESS and retained in-frame rearrangements with V and J assigned. These tables miss some clones; where compared with another copy, unresolved V genes account for less than half of the shortfall, and the remainder is unexplained. Clonal size and the V and J genes are those of that table, whereas D and trimming came from the DNA. Recorded for this sample are 110,000 to 150,000 clones; around 88% of them occurred a single time. Of the sample, 2.5% to 3.5% is held by the ten largest clones.

This sequence uses TRBV24-1 and TRBJ1-1; 11 nucleotides in the junction match TRBD1. The clonotype originates from a man aged 55 to 70 with active or convalescent COVID-19. Sequenced material: peripheral blood. The encoded CDR3 is CATGEDRGQVNDTEAFF. The bases are TGTGCCACCGGAGAGGACAGGGGGCAAGTAAACGACACTGAAGCTTTCTTT.